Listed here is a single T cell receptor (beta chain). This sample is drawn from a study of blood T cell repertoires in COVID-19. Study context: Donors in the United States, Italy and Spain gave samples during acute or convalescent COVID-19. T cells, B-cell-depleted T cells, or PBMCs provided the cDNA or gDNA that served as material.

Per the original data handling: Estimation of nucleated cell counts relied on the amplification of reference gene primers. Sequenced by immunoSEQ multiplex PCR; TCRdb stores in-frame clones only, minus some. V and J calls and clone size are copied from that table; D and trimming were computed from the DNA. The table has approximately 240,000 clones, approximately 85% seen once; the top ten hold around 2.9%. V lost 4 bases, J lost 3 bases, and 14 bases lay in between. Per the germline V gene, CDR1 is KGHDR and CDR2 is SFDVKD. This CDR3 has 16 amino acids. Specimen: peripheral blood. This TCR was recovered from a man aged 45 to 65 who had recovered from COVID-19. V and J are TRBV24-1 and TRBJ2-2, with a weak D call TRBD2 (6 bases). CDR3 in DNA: TGTGCCACCAGTGACCCCGGGGGAGGATACACCGGGGAGCTGTTTTTT. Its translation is CATSDPGGGYTGELFF.